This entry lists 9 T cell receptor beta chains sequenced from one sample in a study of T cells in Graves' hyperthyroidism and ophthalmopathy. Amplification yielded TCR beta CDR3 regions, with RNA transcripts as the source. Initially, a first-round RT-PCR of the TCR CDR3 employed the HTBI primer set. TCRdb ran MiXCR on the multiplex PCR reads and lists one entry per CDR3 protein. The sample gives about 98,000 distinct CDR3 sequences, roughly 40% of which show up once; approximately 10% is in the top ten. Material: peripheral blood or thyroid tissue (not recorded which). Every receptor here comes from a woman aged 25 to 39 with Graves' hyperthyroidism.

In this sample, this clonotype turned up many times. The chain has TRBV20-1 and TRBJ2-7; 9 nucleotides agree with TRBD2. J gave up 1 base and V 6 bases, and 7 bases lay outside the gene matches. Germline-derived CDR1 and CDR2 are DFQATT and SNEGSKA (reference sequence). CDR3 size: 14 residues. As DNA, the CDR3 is TGCAGTGCCACCAGACTAGCGGTTTCCTACGAGCAGTACTTC. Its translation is CSATRLAVSYEQYF.

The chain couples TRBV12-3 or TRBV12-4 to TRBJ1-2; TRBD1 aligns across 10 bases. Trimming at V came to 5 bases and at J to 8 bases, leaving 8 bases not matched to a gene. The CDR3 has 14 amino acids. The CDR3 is CASSPRTGGGGYTF. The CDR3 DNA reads TGTGCCAGCAGTCCTAGGACAGGGGGTGGAGGCTACACCTTC.

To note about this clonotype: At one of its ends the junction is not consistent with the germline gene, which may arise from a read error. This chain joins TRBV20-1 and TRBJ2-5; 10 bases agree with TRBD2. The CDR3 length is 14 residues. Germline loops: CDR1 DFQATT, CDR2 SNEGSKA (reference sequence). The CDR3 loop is CGASLAGVWGTQYF. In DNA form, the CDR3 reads TGCGGTGCTAGCCTAGCGGGAGTATGGGGGACCCAGTACTTC.

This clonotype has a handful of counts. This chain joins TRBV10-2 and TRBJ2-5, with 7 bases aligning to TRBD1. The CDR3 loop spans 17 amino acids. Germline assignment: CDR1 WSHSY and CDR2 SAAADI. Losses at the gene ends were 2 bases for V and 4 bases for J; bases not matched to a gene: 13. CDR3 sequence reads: CASSEPTTGWGRETQYF. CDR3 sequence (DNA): TGCGCCAGCAGTGAGCCTACGACAGGGTGGGGGAGAGAGACCCAGTACTTC.

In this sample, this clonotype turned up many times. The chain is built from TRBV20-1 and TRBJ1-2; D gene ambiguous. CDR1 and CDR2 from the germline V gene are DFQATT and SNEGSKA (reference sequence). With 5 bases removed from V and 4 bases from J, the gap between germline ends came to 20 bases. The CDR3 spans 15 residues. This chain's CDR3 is CSAPPPFRRSYGYTF. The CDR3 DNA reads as TGCAGTGCTCCACCCCCCTTCCGCAGGAGCTATGGCTACACCTTC.

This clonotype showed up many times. This CDR3 reads CASSPRQAPQETQYF. In nucleotides, the CDR3 is TGTGCCAGCAGCCCCCGACAGGCACCCCAGGAGACCCAGTACTTC. The V call is TRBV14, the J call TRBJ2-5, with a weak D call TRBD1 (6 bases). Germline V gene sequence: CDR1 SGHDN, CDR2 FVKESK. V was pared by 4 bases and J by 5 bases, with 17 bases between. The CDR3 is made up of 15 amino acids.

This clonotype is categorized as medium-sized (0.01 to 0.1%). In nucleotides, the CDR3 is TGCAGTGCTAGGTGGAGGGGGCGTCCTAATTCACCCCTCCACTTT. Protein: CSARWRGRPNSPLHF. The J gene is TRBJ1-6, the V gene TRBV20-1; 7 bases are a match to TRBD1. The CDR3 is made up of 15 amino acids. Looked up from germline, CDR1 is DFQATT and CDR2 is SNEGSKA (reference sequence). V was pared by 3 bases and J by 6 bases, with 8 bases of the junction left unmatched.

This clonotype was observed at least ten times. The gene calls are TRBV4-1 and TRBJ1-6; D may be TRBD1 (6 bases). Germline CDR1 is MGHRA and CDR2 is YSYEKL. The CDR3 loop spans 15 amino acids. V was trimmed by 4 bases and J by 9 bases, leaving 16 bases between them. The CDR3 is CASSRRPGTFSPLHF. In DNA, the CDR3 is TGCGCCAGCAGCCGAAGACCCGGGACATTTTCACCCCTCCACTTT.

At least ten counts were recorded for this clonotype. In nucleotides, the CDR3 is TGTGCCAGCAGGAGGGGGGGCGACTATAACACCGGGGAGCTGTTTTTT. This gives the protein CASRRGGDYNTGELFF. The gene calls are TRBV6-1 and TRBJ2-2, with D tentatively TRBD2 (7 bases). Deletions cut 6 bases from V and 2 bases from J, with 16 bases between. The CDR3 consists of 16 residues. The germline gives CDR1 MNHNS, CDR2 SASEGT.